The 24 T cell receptor beta chains in this list originate from one sample, sequenced in a study of vaccination and CD4 T cells after COVID-19. Using its own MiXCR run on the PCR reads, TCRdb lists one record per CDR3 protein. The sample consists of about 20,000 distinct CDR3 sequences, 55% to 80% of them appearing once. Specimen: CD4+ T cells from blood, collected after SARS-CoV-2 vaccination. These receptors were taken from a human donor who had recovered from COVID-19.

The chain carries TRBV7-2 and TRBJ2-7, with 10 bases identical to TRBD1. The CDR3 has 14 residues. Germline trimming cut 6 bases from V and 3 bases from J; bases unmatched to any gene: 5. Germline V gives CDR1 SGHTA, CDR2 FQGNSA. The CDR3 DNA reads TGTGCCAGCAGACCGACAGGGGGCCTCTACGAGCAGTACTTC. It translates to CASRPTGGLYEQYF.

The genes are TRBV6-2 or TRBV6-3 and TRBJ1-2, with 9 bases matching TRBD1. This CDR3 has 12 residues. The germline V gene has CDR1 MNHEY and CDR2 SVGEGT. V was pared by 8 bases and J by 5 bases, with 3 bases of the junction left unmatched. CDR3 coding DNA: TGTGCCAGCCTAGGGACAGGGTATGGCTACACCTTC. It translates to CASLGTGYGYTF.

This clonotype has a handful of counts. The chain employs TRBV2 and TRBJ1-2; weak D call: TRBD1 (6 bases). The CDR3 is 13 residues long. The V gene's germline CDR1 is SNHLY and CDR2 FYNNEI. Deletions cut 3 bases from V and 8 bases from J, with 13 bases between. For the CDR3, the DNA is TGTGCCAGCAGTGATGAGGGGGGAAGGGGCTACACCTTC. This codes for CASSDEGGRGYTF. The full variable domain, in which reference TRBV2 and TRBJ1-2 provide the parts outside the CDR3, is EPEVTQTPSHQVTQMGQEVILRCVPISNHLYFYWYRQILGQKVEFLVSFYNNEISEKSEIFDDQFSVERPDGSNFTLKIRSTKLEDSAMYFCASSDEGGRGYTFGSGTRLTVV.

This clonotype was seen only a few times. This rearrangement joins TRBV20-1 to TRBJ2-5; D could derive from TRBD1 or TRBD2 (5 bases each). The ends were cut back, 3 bases at V and 1 base at J, with 15 bases in the middle. Germline V gene sequence: CDR1 DFQATT, CDR2 SNEGSKA (reference sequence). This CDR3 is 15 amino acids long. The CDR3 DNA reads as TGCAGTGCTAGGAGGGACCAGCACTTCCAAGAGACCCAGTACTTC. This sequence encodes CSARRDQHFQETQYF.

The gene calls are TRBV30 and TRBJ1-6; D is perhaps TRBD1 (6 bases). Between the trimmed V and J ends, which lost 2 bases and 7 bases, there was a span of 9 bases. This CDR3 region has 13 residues. In germline, CDR1 is GTSNPN, CDR2 SVGIG (reference sequence). The DNA for the CDR3 is TGTGCCTGGAGTAGGGGGATGAATTCACCCCTCCACTTT. It specifies CAWSRGMNSPLHF. Together with reference TRBV30 and TRBJ1-6, the CDR3 gives the full variable domain: SQTIHQWPATLVQPVGSPLSLECTVEGTSNPNLYWYRQAAGRGLQLLFYSVGIGQISSEVPQNLSASRPQDRQFILSSKKLLLSDSGFYLCAWSRGMNSPLHFGNGTRLTVT.

V and J are TRBV20-1 and TRBJ1-4; perhaps TRBD1 as D (5 bases). The CDR3 has 14 residues. CDR1 and CDR2 (germline): DFQATT, SNEGSKA (reference sequence). V lost 0 bases and J lost 7, with 12 bases in between. In DNA form, the CDR3 reads TGCAGTGCTAGAGATCGGGGCAAGGGTGAAAAACTGTTTTTT. This gives the protein CSARDRGKGEKLFF.

The V and J genes are TRBV7-3 and TRBJ1-6, with D possibly matching TRBD1 (6 bases). Germline CDR1 is SGHTA and CDR2 is FQGTGA. V shed 5 bases and J shed 10 bases, with 21 bases lying between them. This CDR3 contains 16 residues. CDR3 nucleotides: TGTGCCAGCAGCCAGAGGGGTAGGGGGGCAAGATCACCCCTCCACTTT. Amino acids: CASSQRGRGARSPLHF.

The chain joins TRBV2 to TRBJ2-3; 8 nucleotides match TRBD1. Germline V gene data show CDR1 as SNHLY and CDR2 as FYNNEI. V was pared by 2 bases and J by 4 bases, with 5 bases of the junction left unmatched. The CDR3 covers 15 residues. CDR3 bases: TGTGCCAGCAGTGAAAGGGACAGGTGGGCAGATACGCAGTATTTT. This gives the protein CASSERDRWADTQYF.

This chain joins TRBV30 and TRBJ2-4; TRBD1 aligns across 10 bases. This CDR3 region has 14 residues. The germline CDR1 and CDR2 sequences are GTSNPN and SVGIG (reference sequence). The V segment lost 3 bases and the J segment 8 bases; nucleotides outside the gene matches: 7. The CDR3 bases are TGTGCCTGGAGGGAGACAGGGGGCGCGGACATTCAGTACTTC. Protein sequence: CAWRETGGADIQYF.

This rearrangement joins TRBV6-1 to TRBJ1-3; 7 bases fit TRBD1. Germline CDR1 is MNHNS and CDR2 is SASEGT. J lost 1 base, V lost 5 bases, and 8 bases had no gene match. The CDR3 loop spans 16 amino acids. This chain's CDR3 is CASSRDRARSGNTIYF. CDR3 DNA: TGTGCCAGCAGTAGAGACAGGGCTAGATCTGGAAACACCATATATTTT.

This clonotype was observed a handful of times. This chain joins TRBV20-1 and TRBJ1-2; possible D gene TRBD1, 5 bases. This CDR3 is 16 amino acids long. The V end lost 0 bases, the J end lost 8 bases, and 22 bases lay between the germline ends. The germline gives CDR1 DFQATT, CDR2 SNEGSKA (reference sequence). The CDR3 DNA sequence: TGCAGTGCTAGAGATTTTACCGGAGGGGTCGCCCGCGGCTACACCTTC. This sequence encodes CSARDFTGGVARGYTF.

The CDR3 sequence: CASSPQGSGGGTEAFF. The CDR3 DNA is TGTGCCAGCAGCCCGCAGGGGAGTGGGGGAGGCACTGAAGCTTTCTTT. V usage is TRBV7-2 and J usage is TRBJ1-1, with D possibly being TRBD1 (6 bases). Trimming took off 5 bases at V and 4 bases at J, with 20 bases between the two ends. The CDR3 runs to 16 residues. Germline V CDR1 and CDR2: SGHTA, FQGNSA.

In its sample, this clonotype was seen a few times. This chain connects TRBV7-3 to TRBJ2-3, with TRBD2 matching over 9 bases. J was trimmed by 3 bases and V by 5 bases; bases with no gene match: 3. CDR1 SGHTA and CDR2 FQGTGA come from the germline V gene. CDR3 length: 14 amino acids. The CDR3 sequence: CASSPLAGTDTQYF. The CDR3 DNA reads as TGTGCCAGCAGCCCTCTAGCGGGAACAGATACGCAGTATTTT.

The J gene is TRBJ2-2, the V gene TRBV12-3 or TRBV12-4; the match to TRBD2 covers 8 bases. V lost 5 bases and J lost 6; bases outside the gene matches: 29. CDR3 length equals 22 residues. In DNA form, the CDR3 reads TGTGCCAGCAGTCTAAACCCAACCCCGGGAGGGCCTTTTCAGAATCCCCCCGGGGAGCTGTTTTTT. Translation: CASSLNPTPGGPFQNPPGELFF.

The V and J genes are TRBV6-2 or TRBV6-3 and TRBJ1-4, with TRBD1 matching over 12 bases. CDR3 length: 15 residues. Germline V CDR1 and CDR2: MNHEY, SVGEGT. With 6 bases clipped from V and 10 bases from J, the junction kept 9 bases outside the gene matches. The CDR3, as DNA: TGTGCCAGCAGGTATCCGGGACAGGGGGCGCGAAAACTGTTTTTT. This gives the protein CASRYPGQGARKLFF.

V and J are TRBV12-3 or TRBV12-4 and TRBJ1-5; perhaps TRBD1 as D (5 bases). V lost 5 bases and J lost 4, with 9 bases in between. This CDR3 is built from 13 residues. The CDR3 nucleotides read TGTGCCAGCAGTGCGACAGAAAATCAGCCCCAGCATTTT. It specifies CASSATENQPQHF.

The chain links TRBV9 to TRBJ1-3; no clear D gene. CDR3 length: 16 amino acids. Trimming shortened V by 0 bases and J by 0 bases, and 10 bases separated the two germline ends. CDR1 and CDR2 (germline): SGDLS, YYNGEE. CDR3 residues: CASSVEGRFSGNTIYF. In DNA form, the CDR3 reads TGTGCCAGCAGCGTAGAGGGCAGGTTCTCTGGAAACACCATATATTTT.

The chain joins TRBV20-1 to TRBJ2-7, with 8 bases that match TRBD1. The V segment lost 6 bases and the J segment 3 bases; nucleotides outside the gene matches: 10. Germline V gene sequence: CDR1 DFQATT, CDR2 SNEGSKA (reference sequence). The CDR3 has 14 amino acids. The CDR3 is CSARPRDRFYEQYF. CDR3 in DNA: TGCAGTGCAAGACCCCGGGACAGGTTCTACGAGCAGTACTTC.

J is TRBJ2-7 and V is TRBV7-3; possibly TRBD1 or TRBD2 for D (5 bases each). The CDR3 extends over 15 amino acids. Trimming stripped 2 bases from V and 3 bases from J, with 14 bases between. Germline V gene data show CDR1 as SGHTA and CDR2 as FQGTGA. Written as DNA, the CDR3 is TGTGCCAGCAGCTTATTTGAAGGGACGCTCTACGAGCAGTACTTC. It yields the protein CASSLFEGTLYEQYF.

The J gene is TRBJ2-1, the V gene TRBV6-1, with TRBD2 matching 8 bases. V lost 7 bases, J lost 4 bases, and 3 bases stayed unmatched. The CDR3 loop spans 13 amino acids. In germline, CDR1 is MNHNS, CDR2 SASEGT. The CDR3 sequence is CASKAGGYNEQFF. The CDR3 DNA reads as TGTGCCAGCAAGGCGGGAGGTTACAATGAGCAGTTCTTC.

The chain recombines TRBV20-1 with TRBJ2-7; the match to TRBD1 covers 7 bases. Trimming at V came to 5 bases and at J to 2 bases, leaving 6 bases not matched to a gene. Per germline, CDR1 DFQATT and CDR2 SNEGSKA (reference sequence). The CDR3 sequence is 13 residues long. CDR3 coding DNA: TGCAGTGCTCGACAGGGAATAACCTACGAGCAGTACTTC. This codes for CSARQGITYEQYF.

This clonotype was seen only once. This chain links TRBV20-1 with TRBJ1-2; the D gene is possibly TRBD1 (5 bases). V was clipped by 0 bases and J by 8 bases, with 10 bases between them. The germline CDR1 and CDR2 sequences are DFQATT and SNEGSKA (reference sequence). The CDR3 has 12 amino acids. The CDR3 coding sequence is TGCAGTGCTAGAGAGCGACAGCGGGGCTACACCTTC. This gives the protein CSARERQRGYTF.

The chain employs TRBV30 and TRBJ1-3; D unresolved. The germline V gene encodes CDR1 GTSNPN and CDR2 SVGIG (reference sequence). V shed 1 base and J shed 0 bases, with 4 bases lying between them. This CDR3 has 13 amino acids. CDR3 in DNA: TGTGCCTGGAGTGACAACTCTGGAAACACCATATATTTT. Protein sequence: CAWSDNSGNTIYF.

The chain joins TRBV20-1 to TRBJ2-1, with 8 positions matching TRBD2. CDR3 length: 15 residues. V lost 3 bases, J lost 2 bases, and 6 bases stayed unmatched. CDR1 DFQATT and CDR2 SNEGSKA come from the germline V gene (reference sequence). CDR3 nucleotides: TGCAGTGCTAGTGTCGCGGGAGGCGCCTACAATGAGCAGTTCTTC. Its protein is CSASVAGGAYNEQFF.